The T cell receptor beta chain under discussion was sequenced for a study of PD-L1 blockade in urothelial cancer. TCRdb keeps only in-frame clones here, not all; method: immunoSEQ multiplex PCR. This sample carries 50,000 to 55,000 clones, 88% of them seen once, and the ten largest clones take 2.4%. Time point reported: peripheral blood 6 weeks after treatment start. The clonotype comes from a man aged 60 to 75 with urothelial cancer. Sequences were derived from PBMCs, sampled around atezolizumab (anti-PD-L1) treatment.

CDR3 coding DNA: TGTGCCAGTAGCCAGGCCGGGACTAGCGCCGGAAGTGAGCAGTTCTTC. It codes for CASSQAGTSAGSEQFF. The rearrangement links TRBV19 to TRBJ2-1; TRBD2 aligns across 10 bases. The CDR3 length is 16 residues. Germline-derived CDR1 and CDR2 are LNHDA and SQIVND (reference sequence). Losses at the gene ends were 6 bases for V and 9 bases for J; bases not matched to a gene: 14.